These 4 T cell receptor beta chains share one sample of origin, sequenced in a study of CD8+ T cells in alopecia areata. The treatment here: oral pan-JAK inhibitor, 5-10 mg twice daily. RNA was isolated and reverse transcribed to cDNA, the sequencing template. Profiled with immunoSEQ multiplex PCR; TCRdb holds only in-frame clones, not every one. The sample gives 200,000 to 250,000 clones, roughly two fifths of which show up once; about 0.48% is in the top ten. Here the sequenced sample was CD4+ T cells sorted from blood, taken around week 31, from a patient treated with tofacitinib. The receptors here all came from a human donor with alopecia areata.

The CDR3 reads CAIRGQGSNEAFF. Here the CDR3 DNA reads TGTGCCATCAGGGGACAGGGATCGAATGAAGCTTTCTTT. V is TRBV10-3 and J is TRBJ1-1, with 9 positions matching TRBD1. The CDR3 length is 13 residues. The germline gives CDR1 ENHRY, CDR2 SYGVKD. With V trimmed by 6 bases and J by 7 bases, 6 bases remained unmatched.

The chain links TRBV19 to TRBJ2-6; 8 nucleotides line up with TRBD2. Trimming at V came to 5 bases and at J to 7 bases, leaving 7 bases not matched to a gene. The CDR3 extends over 15 amino acids. The germline V gene has CDR1 LNHDA and CDR2 SQIVND (reference sequence). This CDR3 reads CASSHPGGIANVLTF. The CDR3 DNA sequence: TGTGCCAGTAGTCACCCGGGGGGGATTGCCAACGTCCTGACTTTC.

The chain recombines TRBV5-1 with TRBJ1-5; D is uncertain. CDR1 is SGHRS and CDR2 is YFSETQ in the germline V gene. V gave up 0 bases and J gave up 0 bases, with 13 bases separating them. The CDR3 covers 17 residues. The CDR3 loop reads CASSLGYSTDSNQPQHF. The CDR3 DNA is TGCGCCAGCAGCTTGGGGTACTCGACCGATAGCAATCAGCCCCAGCATTTT. The full variable domain, in which reference TRBV5-1 and TRBJ1-5 provide the parts outside the CDR3, is KAGVTQTPRYLIKTRGQQVTLSCSPISGHRSVSWYQQTPGQGLQFLFEYFSETQRNKGNFPGRFSGRQFSNSRSEMNVSTLELGDSALYLCASSLGYSTDSNQPQHFGDGTRLSIL.

A few counts support this clone. The chain recombines TRBV30 with TRBJ2-2; D unresolved. The ends were cut back, 7 bases at V and 7 bases at J, with 13 bases in the middle. The CDR3 extends over 12 amino acids. The germline CDR1 and CDR2 sequences are GTSNPN and SVGIG (reference sequence). CDR3 protein: CASATFLGELFF. The CDR3 region has the DNA TGTGCCTCGGCCACTTTTCTCGGGGAGCTGTTTTTT.